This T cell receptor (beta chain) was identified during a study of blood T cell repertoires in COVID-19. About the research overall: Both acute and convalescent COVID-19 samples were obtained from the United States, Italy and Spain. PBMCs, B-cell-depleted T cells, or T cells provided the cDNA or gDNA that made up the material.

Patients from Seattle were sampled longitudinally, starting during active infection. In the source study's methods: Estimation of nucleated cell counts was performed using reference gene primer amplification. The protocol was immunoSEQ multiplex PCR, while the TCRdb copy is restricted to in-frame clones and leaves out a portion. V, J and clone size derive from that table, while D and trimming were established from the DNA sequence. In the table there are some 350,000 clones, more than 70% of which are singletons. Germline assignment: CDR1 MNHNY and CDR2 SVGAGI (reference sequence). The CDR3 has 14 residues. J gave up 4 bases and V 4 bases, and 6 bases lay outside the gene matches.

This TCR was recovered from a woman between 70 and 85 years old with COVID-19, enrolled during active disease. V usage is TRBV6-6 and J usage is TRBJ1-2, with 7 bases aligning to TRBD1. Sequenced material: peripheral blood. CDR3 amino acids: CASSSRQGGYGYTF. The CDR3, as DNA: TGTGCCAGCAGTTCTCGACAGGGAGGCTATGGCTACACCTTC.